This entry concerns a single T cell receptor (beta chain). Its antigen is not known. Approximately 28,000 T cell genomes (around 320 ng DNA) went into each PBMC replicate. Study processing details: ImmunoSEQ output lacked quality scores and full-length reads, limiting matched filtering. The assay was immunoSEQ multiplex PCR, and TCRdb's table has in-frame clones only and misses some. The V and J calls and clone size are taken from that table; D and trimming were inferred from the DNA. The sample holds approximately 460,000 clones, over 60% seen once. The germline CDR1 and CDR2 sequences are SGHDT and YYEEEE. The V and J ends lost 4 bases and 9 bases respectively, with 14 bases between them. The CDR3 covers 12 residues. This sample was taken from a study of shared clonotypes between healthy human individuals. Study-wide results and limits: Tissue TCR repertoires likely differ from these blood-only repertoires. With few donors, the genetic and exposure-history diversity represented was limited.

The V gene is TRBV5-6, the J gene TRBJ2-7, with D unclear. Material for sequencing was PBMCs. The TCR was taken from a woman aged 40-49 years in good health. Some clones in this sample may be carry-over from other donors' samples. In nucleotides, the CDR3 is TGTGCCAGCAGCGGCTATGGGCCGGGGCAGTACTTC. Translation gives CASSGYGPGQYF.